This TCR beta chain was identified in a study of tumor-infiltrating lymphocytes in primary liver carcinoma. The ends were cut back, 7 bases at V and 9 bases at J, with 19 bases in the middle. The CDR3 runs 14 residues. The germline V gene has CDR1 MNHEY and CDR2 SVGEGT. Co-extracting RNA and DNA was done with about 20-33 mg of unsorted bulk tissue as input. Total RNA amounting to around 530 ng was the source from which TCR beta cDNA was made with a constant-region primer. Amplification in three nested multiplex PCR rounds with slightly modified ARM-PCR gave rise to TCR beta libraries. It was with TRBV1-TRBV30 forward primers and a C-beta reverse primer that the first two PCR rounds were run, at roughly 9 cycles each. Via MiXCR, TCRdb re-called the multiplex PCR reads, giving one row per CDR3 protein. Altogether some 40,000 distinct CDR3 sequences are present, roughly 80% being singletons, with the ten largest covering under 45%.

The sequence was collected from a man aged 40-50 years with primary liver carcinoma and hepatitis B virus infection. The V and J genes are TRBV6-2 or TRBV6-3 and TRBJ2-1; D tentatively fits TRBD1 or TRBD2 (5 bases each). Sequencing was performed on tumor-adjacent normal liver tissue. The CDR3 spells CASTPSAGDSEQFF. CDR3 nucleotide sequence: TGTGCCAGCACCCCATCCGCGGGTGACAGTGAGCAGTTCTTC.